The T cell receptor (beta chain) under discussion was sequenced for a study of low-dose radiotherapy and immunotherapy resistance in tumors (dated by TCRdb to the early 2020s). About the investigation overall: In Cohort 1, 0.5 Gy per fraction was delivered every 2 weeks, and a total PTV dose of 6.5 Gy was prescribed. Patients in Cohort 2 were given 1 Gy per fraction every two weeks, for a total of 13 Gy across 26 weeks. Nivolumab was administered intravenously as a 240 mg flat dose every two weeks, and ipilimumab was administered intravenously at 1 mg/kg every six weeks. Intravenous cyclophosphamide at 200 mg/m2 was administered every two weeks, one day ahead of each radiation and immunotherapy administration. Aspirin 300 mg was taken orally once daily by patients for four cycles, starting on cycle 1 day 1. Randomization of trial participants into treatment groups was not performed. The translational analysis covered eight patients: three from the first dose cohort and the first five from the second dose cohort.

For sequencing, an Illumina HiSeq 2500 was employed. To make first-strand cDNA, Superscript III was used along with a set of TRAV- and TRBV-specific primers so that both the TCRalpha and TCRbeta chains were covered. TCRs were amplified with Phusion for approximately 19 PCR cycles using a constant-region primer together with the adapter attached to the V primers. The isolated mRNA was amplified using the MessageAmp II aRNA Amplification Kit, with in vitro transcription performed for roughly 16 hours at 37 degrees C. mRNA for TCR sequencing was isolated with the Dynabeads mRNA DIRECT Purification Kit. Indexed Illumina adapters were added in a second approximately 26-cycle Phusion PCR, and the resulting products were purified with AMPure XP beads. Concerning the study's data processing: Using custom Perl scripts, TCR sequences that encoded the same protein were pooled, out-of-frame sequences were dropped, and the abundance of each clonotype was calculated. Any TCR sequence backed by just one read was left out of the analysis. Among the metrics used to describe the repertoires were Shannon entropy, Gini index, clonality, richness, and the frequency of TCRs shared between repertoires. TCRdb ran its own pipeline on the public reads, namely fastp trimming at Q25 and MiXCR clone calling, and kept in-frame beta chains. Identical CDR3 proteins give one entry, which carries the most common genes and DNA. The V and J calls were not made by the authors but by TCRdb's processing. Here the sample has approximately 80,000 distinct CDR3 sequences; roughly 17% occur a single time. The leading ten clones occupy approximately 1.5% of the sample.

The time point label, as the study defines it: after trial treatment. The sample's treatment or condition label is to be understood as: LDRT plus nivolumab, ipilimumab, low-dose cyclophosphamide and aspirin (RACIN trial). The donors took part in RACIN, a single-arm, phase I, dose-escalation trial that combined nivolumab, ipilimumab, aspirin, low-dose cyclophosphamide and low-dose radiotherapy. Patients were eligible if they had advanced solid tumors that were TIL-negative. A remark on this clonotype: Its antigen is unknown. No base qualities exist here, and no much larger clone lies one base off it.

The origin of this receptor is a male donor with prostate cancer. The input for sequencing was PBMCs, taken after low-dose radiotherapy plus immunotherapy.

The sequenced DNA is TGTGCCACCAGCAGTGACTGGACGGAGACCTACGAGCAGTACTTC. It is translated as CATSSDWTETYEQYF. This chain is built from TRBV15 and TRBJ2-7; no D gene call is confident. The junction shows trimming of 3 bases on V and 2 bases on J, plus 14 bases between the germline ends. From the cysteine up to the phenylalanine, the CDR3 has a length of 15 residues. The entry retains the CDR3 DNA only, 45 bases that are in frame from base 1. CDR1 and CDR2, looked up from the germline V gene (reference sequence), are LNHNV and YYDKDF.